This section outlines one T cell receptor beta chain sequence together with its context. Its target is not known. Via MiXCR, TCRdb re-called the RT-PCR reads, giving one row per CDR3 protein. This sample yields more than 700,000 distinct CDR3 sequences, of which roughly 20% are seen a single time; about 10% belongs to the top ten. This entry belongs to a study of response to subunit inactivated influenza vaccine. Findings of the study overall: After each seasonal influenza vaccination, few new T cells are recruited, the authors suggested.

The V and J ends lost 4 bases and 4 bases respectively, with 16 bases between them. Looked up from germline, CDR1 is SGDLS and CDR2 is YYNGEE. CDR3 length: 15 residues. The sequencing used PBMCs from blood, collected less than 6 days after vaccination. This sequence was found in a man aged 45-65 years who received an inactivated influenza vaccine. The V gene is TRBV9, the J gene TRBJ2-3, with D tentatively TRBD1 or TRBD2 (6 bases each). In DNA form, the CDR3 reads TGTGCCAGCAGCCCGAGGGGGGACCCTCCAGATACGCAGTATTTT. As protein: CASSPRGDPPDTQYF.